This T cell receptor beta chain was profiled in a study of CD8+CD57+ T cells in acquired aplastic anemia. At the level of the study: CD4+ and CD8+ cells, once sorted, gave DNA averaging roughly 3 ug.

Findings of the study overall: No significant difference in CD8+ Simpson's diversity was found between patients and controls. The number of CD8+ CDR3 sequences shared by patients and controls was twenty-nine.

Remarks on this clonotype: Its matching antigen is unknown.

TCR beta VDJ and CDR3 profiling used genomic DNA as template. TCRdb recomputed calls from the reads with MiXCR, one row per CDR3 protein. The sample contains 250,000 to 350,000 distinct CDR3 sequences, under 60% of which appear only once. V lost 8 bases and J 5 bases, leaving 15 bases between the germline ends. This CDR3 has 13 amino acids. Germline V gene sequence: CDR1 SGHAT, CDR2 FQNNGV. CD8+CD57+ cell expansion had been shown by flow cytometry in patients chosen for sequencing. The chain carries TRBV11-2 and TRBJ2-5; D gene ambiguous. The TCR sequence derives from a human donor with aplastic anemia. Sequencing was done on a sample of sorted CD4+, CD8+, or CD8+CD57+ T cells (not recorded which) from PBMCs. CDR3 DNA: TGTGCCAGCTCACCGGACCTGGAGGAGACCCAGTACTTC. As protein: CASSPDLEETQYF. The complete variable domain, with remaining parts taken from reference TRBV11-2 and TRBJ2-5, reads EAGVAQSPRYKIIEKRQSVAFWCNPISGHATLYWYQQILGQGPKLLIQFQNNGVVDDSQLPKDRFSAERLKGVDSTLKIQPAKLEDSAVYLCASSPDLEETQYFGPGTRLLVL.